Below, one TCR beta chain is given with its context. As yet, its antigen is unknown. Germline values: CDR1 SEHNR, CDR2 FQNEAQ (reference sequence). This CDR3 has 15 residues. V was cut by 6 bases and J by 5 bases, with 19 bases left in between. This sample was taken from a study of Graves' ophthalmopathy and Graves' hyperthyroidism. For the study at large: Peripheral blood was gathered at the point of initial diagnosis, before any treatment started.

Amplification of TCR beta CDR3 regions used RNA transcripts. First-round RT-PCR employed HTBI primers, with a second-round multiplex PCR after it. From the multiplex PCR reads, TCRdb called clonotypes with MiXCR, one entry per CDR3 protein. The table shows 650,000 to 900,000 distinct CDR3 sequences, with around 40% occurring only once. Orbital computed tomography, together with clinical symptoms, serum thyroxine, TRAb and thyroid ultrasound, was used for diagnosis. Study results and limitations: Cross-validated, the 13-signature model showed 87.88%/81.08% sensitivity/specificity, and 80%/75% in the test set. Blood also carried most expanded thyroid clonotypes exceeding 0.001 frequency.

V gene TRBV7-9 combines with J gene TRBJ2-5; D may be TRBD2 (6 bases). The source is an adult man with Graves' ophthalmopathy. The source material was peripheral blood. The CDR3 DNA reads TGTGCCAGCAGTGAAAGTTTGGCTGGGGGGGAGACCCAGTACTTC. Encoded protein: CASSESLAGGETQYF.